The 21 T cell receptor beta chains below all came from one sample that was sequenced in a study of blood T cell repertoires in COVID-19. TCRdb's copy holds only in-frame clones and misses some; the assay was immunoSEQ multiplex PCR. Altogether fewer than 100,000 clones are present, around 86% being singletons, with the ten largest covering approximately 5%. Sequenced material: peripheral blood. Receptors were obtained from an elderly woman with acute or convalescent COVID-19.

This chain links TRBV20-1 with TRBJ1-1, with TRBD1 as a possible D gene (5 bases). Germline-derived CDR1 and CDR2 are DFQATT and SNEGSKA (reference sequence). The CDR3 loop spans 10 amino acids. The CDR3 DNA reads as TGCAGGGGGGGGTTTACGGGAGCTTTCTTT. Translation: CRGGFTGAFF.

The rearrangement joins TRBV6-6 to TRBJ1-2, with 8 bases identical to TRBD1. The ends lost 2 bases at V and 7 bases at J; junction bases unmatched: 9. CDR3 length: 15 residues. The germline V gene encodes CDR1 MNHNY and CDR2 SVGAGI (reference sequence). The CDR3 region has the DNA TGTGCCAGCAGTTACGGGGGACAGGCGGTTCTTGGCTACACCTTC. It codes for CASSYGGQAVLGYTF.

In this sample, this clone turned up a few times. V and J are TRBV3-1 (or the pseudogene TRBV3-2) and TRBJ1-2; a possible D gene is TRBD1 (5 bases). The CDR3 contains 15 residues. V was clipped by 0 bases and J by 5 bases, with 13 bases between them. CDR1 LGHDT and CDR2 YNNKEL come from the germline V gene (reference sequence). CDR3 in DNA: TGTGCCAGCAGCCAAGAAGGGGTATCAAGGTATGGCTACACCTTC. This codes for CASSQEGVSRYGYTF.

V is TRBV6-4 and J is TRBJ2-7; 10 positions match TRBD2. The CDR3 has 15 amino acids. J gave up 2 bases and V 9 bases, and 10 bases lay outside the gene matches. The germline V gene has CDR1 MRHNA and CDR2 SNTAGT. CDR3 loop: CASKARTSGPYEQYF. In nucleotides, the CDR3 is TGTGCCAGTAAAGCCCGGACTAGCGGACCCTACGAGCAGTACTTC.

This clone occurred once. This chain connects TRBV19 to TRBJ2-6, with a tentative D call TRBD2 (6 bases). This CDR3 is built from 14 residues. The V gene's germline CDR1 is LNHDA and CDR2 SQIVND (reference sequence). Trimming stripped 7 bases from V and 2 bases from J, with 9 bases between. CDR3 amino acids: CASTSEAGANVLTF. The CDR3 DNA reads TGTGCCAGTACTAGCGAGGCTGGGGCCAACGTCCTGACTTTC. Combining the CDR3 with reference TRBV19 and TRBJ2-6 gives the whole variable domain DGGITQSPKYLFRKEGQNVTLSCEQNLNHDAMYWYRQDPGQGLRLIYYSQIVNDFQKGDIAEGYSVSREKKESFPLTVTSAQKNPTAFYLCASTSEAGANVLTFGAGSRLTVL.

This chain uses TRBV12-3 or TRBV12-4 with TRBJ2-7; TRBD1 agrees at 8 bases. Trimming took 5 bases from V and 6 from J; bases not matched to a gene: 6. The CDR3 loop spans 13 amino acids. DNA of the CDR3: TGTGCCAGCAGTCCCAGGACAGGGTTCGAGCAGTACTTC. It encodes CASSPRTGFEQYF.

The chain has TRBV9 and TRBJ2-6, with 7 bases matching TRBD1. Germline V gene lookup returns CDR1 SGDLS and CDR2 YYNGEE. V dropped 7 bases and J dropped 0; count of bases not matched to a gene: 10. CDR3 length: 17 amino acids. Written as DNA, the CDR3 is TGTGCCAGCTATTCCGGGACAGCGCACTCTGGGGCCAACGTCCTGACTTTC. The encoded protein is CASYSGTAHSGANVLTF.

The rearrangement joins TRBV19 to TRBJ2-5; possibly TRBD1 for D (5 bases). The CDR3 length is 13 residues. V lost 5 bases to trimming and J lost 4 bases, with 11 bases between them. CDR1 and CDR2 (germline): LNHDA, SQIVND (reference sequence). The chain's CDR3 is CASSGQGTETQYF. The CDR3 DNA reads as TGTGCCAGTAGTGGGCAGGGAACAGAGACCCAGTACTTC.

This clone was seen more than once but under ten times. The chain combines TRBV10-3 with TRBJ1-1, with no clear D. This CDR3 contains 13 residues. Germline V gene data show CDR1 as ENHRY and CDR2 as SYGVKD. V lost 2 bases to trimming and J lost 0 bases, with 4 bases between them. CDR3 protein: CAISELVNTEAFF. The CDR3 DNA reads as TGTGCCATCAGTGAGCTAGTGAACACTGAAGCTTTCTTT.

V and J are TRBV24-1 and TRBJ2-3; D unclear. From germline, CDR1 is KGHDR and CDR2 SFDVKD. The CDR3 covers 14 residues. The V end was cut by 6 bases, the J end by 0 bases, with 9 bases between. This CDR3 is CATSSHSSTDTQYF. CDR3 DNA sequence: TGTGCCACCAGTAGTCACTCTAGCACAGATACGCAGTATTTT.

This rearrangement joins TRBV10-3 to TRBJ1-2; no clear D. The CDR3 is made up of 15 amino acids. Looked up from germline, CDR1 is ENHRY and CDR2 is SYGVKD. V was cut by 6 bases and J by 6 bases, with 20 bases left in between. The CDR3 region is CAISSQGRVSDGYTF. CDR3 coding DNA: TGTGCCATCAGCTCCCAAGGTCGGGTGAGCGATGGCTACACCTTC.

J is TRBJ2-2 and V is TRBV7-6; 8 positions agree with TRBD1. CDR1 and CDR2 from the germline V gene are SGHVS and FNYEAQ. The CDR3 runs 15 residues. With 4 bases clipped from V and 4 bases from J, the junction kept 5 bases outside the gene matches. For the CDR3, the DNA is TGTGCCAGCAGCTCGGGACAGGACAGCACCGGGGAGCTGTTTTTT. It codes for CASSSGQDSTGELFF.

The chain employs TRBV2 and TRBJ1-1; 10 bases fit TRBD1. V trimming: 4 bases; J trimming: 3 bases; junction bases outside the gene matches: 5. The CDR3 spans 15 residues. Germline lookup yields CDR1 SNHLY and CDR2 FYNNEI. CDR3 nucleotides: TGTGCCAGCAGTGGACAGGGGGCACTGTACACTGAAGCTTTCTTT. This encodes CASSGQGALYTEAFF.

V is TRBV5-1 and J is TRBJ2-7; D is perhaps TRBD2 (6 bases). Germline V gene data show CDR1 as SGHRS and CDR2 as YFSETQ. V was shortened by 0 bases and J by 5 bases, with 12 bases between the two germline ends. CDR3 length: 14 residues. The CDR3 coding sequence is TGCGCCAGCAGCTTGGAGGGTAGCGGAGACGAGCAGTACTTC. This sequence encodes CASSLEGSGDEQYF.

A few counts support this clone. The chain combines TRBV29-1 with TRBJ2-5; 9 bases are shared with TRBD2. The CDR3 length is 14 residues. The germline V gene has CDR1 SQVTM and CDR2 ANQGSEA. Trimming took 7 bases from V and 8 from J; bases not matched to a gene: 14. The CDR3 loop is CSAGVAGAQVTQYF. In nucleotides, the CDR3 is TGCAGCGCGGGAGTAGCGGGGGCCCAAGTTACCCAGTACTTC. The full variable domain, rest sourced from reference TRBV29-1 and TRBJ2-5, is SAVISQKPSRDICQRGTSLTIQCQVDSQVTMMFWYRQQPGQSLTLIATANQGSEATYESGFVIDKFPISRPNLTFSTLTVSNMSPEDSSIYLCSAGVAGAQVTQYFGPGTRLLVL.

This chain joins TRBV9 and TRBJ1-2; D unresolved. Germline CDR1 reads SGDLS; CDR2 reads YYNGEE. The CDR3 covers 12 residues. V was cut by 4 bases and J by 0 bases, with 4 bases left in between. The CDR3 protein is CASSPSNYGYTF. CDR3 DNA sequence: TGTGCCAGCAGCCCGTCTAACTATGGCTACACCTTC.

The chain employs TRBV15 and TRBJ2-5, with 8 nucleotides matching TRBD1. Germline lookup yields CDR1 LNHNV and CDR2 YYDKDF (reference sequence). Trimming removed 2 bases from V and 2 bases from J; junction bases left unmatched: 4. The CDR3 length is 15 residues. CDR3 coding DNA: TGTGCCACCAGCAGAAAGGACAGGGCGCAAGAGACCCAGTACTTC. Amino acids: CATSRKDRAQETQYF.

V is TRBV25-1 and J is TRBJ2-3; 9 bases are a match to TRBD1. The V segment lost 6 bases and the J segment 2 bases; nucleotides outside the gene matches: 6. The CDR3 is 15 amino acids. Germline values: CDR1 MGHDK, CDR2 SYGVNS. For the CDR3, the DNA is TGTGCCAGCAGGACAGGACAGGGGTCCACAGATACGCAGTATTTT. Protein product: CASRTGQGSTDTQYF.

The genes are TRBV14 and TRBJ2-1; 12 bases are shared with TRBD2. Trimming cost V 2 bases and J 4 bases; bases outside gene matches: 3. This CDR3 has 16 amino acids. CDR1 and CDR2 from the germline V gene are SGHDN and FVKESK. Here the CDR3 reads CASSQPGLAGYNEQFF. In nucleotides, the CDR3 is TGTGCCAGCAGCCAACCGGGACTAGCGGGTTACAATGAGCAGTTCTTC.

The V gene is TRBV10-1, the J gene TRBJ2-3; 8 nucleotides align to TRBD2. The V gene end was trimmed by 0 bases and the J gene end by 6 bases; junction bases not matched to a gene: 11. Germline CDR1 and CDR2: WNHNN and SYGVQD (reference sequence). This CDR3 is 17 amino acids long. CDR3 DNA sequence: TGCGCCAGCAGTGAGTCGAGGGCCGGGAGGGCCATGGATACGCAGTATTTT. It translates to CASSESRAGRAMDTQYF.

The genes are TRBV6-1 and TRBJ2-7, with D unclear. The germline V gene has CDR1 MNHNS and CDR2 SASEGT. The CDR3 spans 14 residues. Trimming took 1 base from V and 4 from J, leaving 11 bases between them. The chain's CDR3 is CASSEVSRSYEQYF. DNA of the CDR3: TGTGCCAGCAGTGAAGTGTCCAGAAGTTACGAGCAGTACTTC.